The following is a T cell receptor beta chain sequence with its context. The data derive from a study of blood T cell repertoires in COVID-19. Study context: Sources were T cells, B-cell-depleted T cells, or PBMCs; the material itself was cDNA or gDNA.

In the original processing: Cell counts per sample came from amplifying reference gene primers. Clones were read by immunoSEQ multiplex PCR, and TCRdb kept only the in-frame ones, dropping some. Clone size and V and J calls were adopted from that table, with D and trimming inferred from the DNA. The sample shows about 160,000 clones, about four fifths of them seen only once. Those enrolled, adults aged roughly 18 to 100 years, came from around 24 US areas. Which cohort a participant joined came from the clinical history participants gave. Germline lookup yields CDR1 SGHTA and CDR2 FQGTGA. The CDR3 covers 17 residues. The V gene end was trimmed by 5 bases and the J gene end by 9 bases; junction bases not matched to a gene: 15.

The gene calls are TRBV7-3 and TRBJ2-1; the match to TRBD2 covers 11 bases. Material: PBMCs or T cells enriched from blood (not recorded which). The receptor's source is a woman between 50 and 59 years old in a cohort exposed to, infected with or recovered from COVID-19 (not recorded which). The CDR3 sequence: CASSAKPLAGVVGEQFF. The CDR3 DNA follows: TGTGCCAGCAGCGCTAAGCCACTAGCGGGAGTGGTTGGTGAGCAGTTCTTC.